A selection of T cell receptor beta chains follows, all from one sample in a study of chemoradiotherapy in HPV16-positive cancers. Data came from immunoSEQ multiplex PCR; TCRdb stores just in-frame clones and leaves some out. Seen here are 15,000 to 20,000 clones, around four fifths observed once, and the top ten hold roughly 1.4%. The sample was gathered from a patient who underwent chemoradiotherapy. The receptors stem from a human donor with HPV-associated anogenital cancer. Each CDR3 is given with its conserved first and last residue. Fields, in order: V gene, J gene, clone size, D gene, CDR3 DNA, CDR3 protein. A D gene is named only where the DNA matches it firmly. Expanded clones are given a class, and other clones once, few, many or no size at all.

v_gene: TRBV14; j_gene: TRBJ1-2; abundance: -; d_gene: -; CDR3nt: TGTGCCAGCAGTCGGGACGTCTGGGGCTACACCTTC; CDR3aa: CASSRDVWGYTF
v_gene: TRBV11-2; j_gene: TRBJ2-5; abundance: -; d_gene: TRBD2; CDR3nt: TGTGCCAGCAGCTTGGCAACTAGCGGGGGGCAAGAGACCCAGTACTTC; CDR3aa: CASSLATSGGQETQYF
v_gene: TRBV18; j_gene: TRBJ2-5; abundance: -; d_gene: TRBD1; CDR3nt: TGTGCCAGCTCAGACAGGGTGGAAGGGACCCAGTACTTC; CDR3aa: CASSDRVEGTQYF
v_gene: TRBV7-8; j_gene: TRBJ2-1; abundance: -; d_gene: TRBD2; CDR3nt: TGTGCCAGCAGCTCCCCGGGACTAGCGGGTTACAATGAGCAGTTCTTC; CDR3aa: CASSSPGLAGYNEQFF
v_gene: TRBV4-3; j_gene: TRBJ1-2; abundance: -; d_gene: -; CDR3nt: TGCGCCAGCAGCCAAGATCGTGGGGGTGACTATGGCTACACCTTC; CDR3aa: CASSQDRGGDYGYTF
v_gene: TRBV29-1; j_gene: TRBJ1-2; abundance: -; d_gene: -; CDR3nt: TGCAGCGCTCCTGACCGGGGGCAGCCGGGGAGCTATGGCTACACCTTC; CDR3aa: CSAPDRGQPGSYGYTF
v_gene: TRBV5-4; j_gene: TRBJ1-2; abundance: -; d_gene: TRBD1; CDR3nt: TGTGCCAGCAGCTTACGGACAGGGACCTATGGCTACACCTTC; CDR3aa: CASSLRTGTYGYTF
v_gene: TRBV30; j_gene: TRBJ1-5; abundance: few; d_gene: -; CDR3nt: TGTGCCTGGAGTCCGACAGGTAGCAATCAGCCCCAGCATTTT; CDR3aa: CAWSPTGSNQPQHF
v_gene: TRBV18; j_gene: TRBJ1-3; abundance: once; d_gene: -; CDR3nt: TGTGCCAGCTCACCGGTCGGGGGGCCTAACTCTGGAAACACCATATATTTT; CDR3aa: CASSPVGGPNSGNTIYF
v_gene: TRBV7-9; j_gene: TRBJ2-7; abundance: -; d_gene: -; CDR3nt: TGTGCCAGCAGCTCCGGGATTTTCGAGCAGTACTTC; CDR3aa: CASSSGIFEQYF